The 7 T cell receptor beta chains below come from one sample, sequenced in a study of cytomegalovirus exposure and HLA in healthy donors (dated by TCRdb to about 2017). Libraries came from the immunoSEQ multiplex PCR assay. The multiplex PCR relied on a mix of 60 forward primers for TCR Vbeta segments and 13 reverse primers for TCR Jbeta segments. The immuneACCESS repertoire file appears here via TCRdb, limited to in-frame rearrangements. These files lack a portion of the clones; in checked studies, under half of the deficit traces to unresolved V genes, and the cause of the others is not known. This sample lists hundreds of thousands of clones; approximately 80% were detected once. Of the sample, approximately 0.71% is held by the ten largest clones. The specimen sequenced was PBMCs. Receptors originate from a boy younger than 10 in good health and CMV-seronegative.

This clone has just one count. The gene calls are TRBV2 and TRBJ2-7; 11 bases are a match to TRBD1. Germline V gene data show CDR1 as SNHLY and CDR2 as FYNNEI. V shed 4 bases, J shed 11 bases, and the junction held 10 bases outside the gene matches. This CDR3 is 14 amino acids long. The DNA of the CDR3 is TGTGCCAGCAGTGTCGAGTCGGGACAGGGGGTGGAGTACTTC. As protein: CASSVESGQGVEYF.

J is TRBJ2-7 and V is TRBV2; 10 bases agree with TRBD1. The CDR3 has 16 amino acids. Trimming removed 6 bases from V and 7 bases from J; junction bases left unmatched: 15. Germline loops: CDR1 SNHLY, CDR2 FYNNEI. The CDR3: CASRDIRTGGSGEQYF. Written as DNA, the CDR3 is TGTGCCAGCAGGGATATACGGACAGGGGGATCGGGAGAGCAGTACTTC. Drawing the rest from reference TRBV2 and TRBJ2-7, the complete variable domain is EPEVTQTPSHQVTQMGQEVILRCVPISNHLYFYWYRQILGQKVEFLVSFYNNEISEKSEIFDDQFSVERPDGSNFTLKIRSTKLEDSAMYFCASRDIRTGGSGEQYFGPGTRLTVT.

This clone appeared a single time. The chain employs TRBV25-1 and TRBJ1-2; TRBD1 agrees at 12 bases. This CDR3 has 17 residues. Trimming cost V 7 bases and J 8 bases; bases outside gene matches: 17. Germline CDR1 is MGHDK and CDR2 is SYGVNS. For the CDR3, the DNA is TGTGCCAGCACCCCAGGAGGGGACAGGGGGCGCCTCGGGGGCTACACCTTC. Protein sequence: CASTPGGDRGRLGGYTF.

The rearrangement joins TRBV7-6 to TRBJ2-5; D is unresolved. The CDR3 has 10 amino acids. The V gene lost 10 bases and the J gene lost 3 bases, with 6 bases spanning the gap. Germline CDR1 SGHVS, CDR2 FNYEAQ. The CDR3 protein is CATLEETQYF. DNA for the CDR3: TGTGCCACCCTAGAAGAGACCCAGTACTTC.

V gene TRBV19 combines with J gene TRBJ2-5; D perhaps matches TRBD2 (7 bases). Germline loops: CDR1 LNHDA, CDR2 SQIVND (reference sequence). The length of the CDR3 is 13 residues. Trimming took 6 bases from V and 4 from J, leaving 12 bases between them. CDR3 amino acids: CASSLGGGETQYF. For the CDR3, the DNA is TGTGCCAGTAGCTTAGGGGGGGGAGAGACCCAGTACTTC.

This sequence joins TRBV2 and TRBJ2-5; 9 positions agree with TRBD2. After removal of 4 bases from V and 4 bases from J, the junction contained 4 bases not matched to a gene. The CDR3 extends over 14 amino acids. CDR1 SNHLY and CDR2 FYNNEI come from the germline V gene. CDR3 nucleotides: TGTGCCAGCAGTGGGTCACTAGCGGGAGAGACCCAGTACTTC. Translation gives CASSGSLAGETQYF.

This clone was seen only once. CDR3 bases: TGCGCCAGCAGCCCCGACAGCCTAAACTATGGCTACACCTTC. This translates into CASSPDSLNYGYTF. The rearrangement links TRBV5-1 to TRBJ1-2; D may be TRBD1 (5 bases). Germline V lookup: CDR1 SGHRS, CDR2 YFSETQ. The length of the CDR3 is 14 residues. Trimming took off 4 bases at V and 2 bases at J, with 12 bases between the two ends.